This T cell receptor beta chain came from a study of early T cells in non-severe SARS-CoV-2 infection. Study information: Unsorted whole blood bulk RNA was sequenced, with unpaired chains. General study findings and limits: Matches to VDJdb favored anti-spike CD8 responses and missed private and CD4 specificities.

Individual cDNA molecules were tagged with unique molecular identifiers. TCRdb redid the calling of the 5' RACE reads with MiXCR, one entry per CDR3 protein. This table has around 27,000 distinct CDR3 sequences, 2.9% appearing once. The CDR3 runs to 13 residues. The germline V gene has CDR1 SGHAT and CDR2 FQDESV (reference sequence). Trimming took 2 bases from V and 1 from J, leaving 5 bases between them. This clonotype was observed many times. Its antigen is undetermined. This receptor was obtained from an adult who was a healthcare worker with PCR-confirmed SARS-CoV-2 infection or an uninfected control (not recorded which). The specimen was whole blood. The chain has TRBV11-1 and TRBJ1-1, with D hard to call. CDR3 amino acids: CASSLWSNTEAFF. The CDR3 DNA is TGTGCCAGCAGCTTATGGTCGAACACTGAAGCTTTCTTT.